The 2 T cell receptor beta chains listed next were all sequenced from one sample in a study of early T cells in non-severe SARS-CoV-2 infection. TCRdb reanalysed the 5' RACE reads using MiXCR and keeps one entry per CDR3 protein. The sample gives more than 95,000 distinct CDR3 sequences, 9.5% to 12% of which show up once; roughly 4.8% is in the top ten. The sample consisted of whole blood, taken at baseline. The receptors shown here come from an adult who was a healthcare worker with PCR-confirmed SARS-CoV-2 infection or an uninfected control (not recorded which).

There are many counts of this clonotype. The chain has TRBV11-3 and TRBJ2-3; 9 bases agree with TRBD2. Trimming took 5 bases from V and 0 from J; bases not matched to a gene: 3. The germline V gene has CDR1 SGHNT and CDR2 YENEEA. This CDR3 has 15 residues. Here the CDR3 DNA reads TGTGCCAGCAGCCTAGCGGGGACCAGCACAGATACGCAGTATTTT. Translation gives CASSLAGTSTDTQYF.

This clonotype was recorded a few times. This chain links TRBV29-1 with TRBJ1-1, with D tentatively TRBD1 (5 bases). CDR1 and CDR2 from the germline V gene are SQVTM and ANQGSEA. The V end was cut by 6 bases, the J end by 4 bases, with 18 bases between. The CDR3 has 14 residues. The CDR3 loop is CSVRSGDPGTEAFF. The CDR3 coding sequence is TGCAGCGTGCGGTCCGGGGACCCTGGCACTGAAGCTTTCTTT.